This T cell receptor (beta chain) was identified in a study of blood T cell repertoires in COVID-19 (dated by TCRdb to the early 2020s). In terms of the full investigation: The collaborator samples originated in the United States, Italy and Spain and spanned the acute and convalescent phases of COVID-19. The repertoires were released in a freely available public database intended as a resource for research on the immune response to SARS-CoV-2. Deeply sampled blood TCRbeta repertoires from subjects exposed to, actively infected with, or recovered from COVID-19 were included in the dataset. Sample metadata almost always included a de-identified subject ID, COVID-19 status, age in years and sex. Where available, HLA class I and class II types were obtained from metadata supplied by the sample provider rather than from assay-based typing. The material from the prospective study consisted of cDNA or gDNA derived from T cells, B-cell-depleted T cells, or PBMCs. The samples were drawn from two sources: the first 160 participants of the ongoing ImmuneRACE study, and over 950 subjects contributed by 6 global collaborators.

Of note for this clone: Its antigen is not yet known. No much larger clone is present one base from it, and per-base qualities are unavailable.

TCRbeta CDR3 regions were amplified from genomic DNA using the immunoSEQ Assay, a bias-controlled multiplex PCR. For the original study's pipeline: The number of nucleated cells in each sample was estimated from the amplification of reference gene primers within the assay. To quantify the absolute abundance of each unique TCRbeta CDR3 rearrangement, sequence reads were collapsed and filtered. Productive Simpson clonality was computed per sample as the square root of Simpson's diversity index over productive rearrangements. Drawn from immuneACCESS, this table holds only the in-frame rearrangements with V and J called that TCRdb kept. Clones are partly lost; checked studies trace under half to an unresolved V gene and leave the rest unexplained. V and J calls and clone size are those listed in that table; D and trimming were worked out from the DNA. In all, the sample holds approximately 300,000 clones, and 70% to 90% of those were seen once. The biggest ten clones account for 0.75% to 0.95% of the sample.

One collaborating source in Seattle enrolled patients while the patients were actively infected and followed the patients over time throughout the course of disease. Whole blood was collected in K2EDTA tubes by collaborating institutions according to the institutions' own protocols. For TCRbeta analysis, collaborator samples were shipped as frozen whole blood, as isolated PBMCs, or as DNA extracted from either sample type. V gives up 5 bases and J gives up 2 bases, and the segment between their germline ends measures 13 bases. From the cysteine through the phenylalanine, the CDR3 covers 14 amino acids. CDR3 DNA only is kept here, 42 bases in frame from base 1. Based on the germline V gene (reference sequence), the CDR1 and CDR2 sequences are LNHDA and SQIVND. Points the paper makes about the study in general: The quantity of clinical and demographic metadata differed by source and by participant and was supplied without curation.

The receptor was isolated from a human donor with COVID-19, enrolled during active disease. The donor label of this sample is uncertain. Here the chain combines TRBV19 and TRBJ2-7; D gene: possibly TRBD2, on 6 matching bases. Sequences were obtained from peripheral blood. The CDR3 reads CASSPRGDAYEQYF. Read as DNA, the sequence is TGTGCCAGTAGTCCTCGCGGGGATGCCTACGAGCAGTACTTC.